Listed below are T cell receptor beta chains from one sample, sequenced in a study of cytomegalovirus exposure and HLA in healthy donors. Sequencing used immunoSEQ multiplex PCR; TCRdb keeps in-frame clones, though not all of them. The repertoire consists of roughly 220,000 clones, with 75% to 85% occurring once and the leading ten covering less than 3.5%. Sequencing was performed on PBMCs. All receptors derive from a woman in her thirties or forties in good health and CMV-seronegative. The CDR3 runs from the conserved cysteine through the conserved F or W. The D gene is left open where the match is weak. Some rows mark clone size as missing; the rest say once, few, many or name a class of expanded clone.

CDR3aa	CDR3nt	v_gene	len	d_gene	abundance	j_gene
CASSREQVAANYGYTF	TGCGCCAGCAGCCGGGAACAGGTCGCAGCTAACTATGGCTACACCTTC	TRBV4-1	16	.	.	TRBJ1-2
CASSQSRGGGEAFF	TGCGCCAGCAGCCAGAGTAGAGGGGGGGGAGAAGCTTTCTTT	TRBV4-1	14	.	once	TRBJ1-1
CASSYSSRGTYEQYF	TGTGCCAGCAGTTACTCGTCTCGCGGAACCTACGAGCAGTACTTC	TRBV6-5	15	.	.	TRBJ2-7
CASSKFYYSNQPQHF	TGTGCCAGTAGTAAGTTCTATTATAGCAATCAGCCCCAGCATTTT	TRBV19	15	.	.	TRBJ1-5
CASSKTGGHEQYF	TGTGCCAGCAGCAAGACAGGGGGACACGAGCAGTACTTC	TRBV7-9	13	TRBD1	few	TRBJ2-7
CASSVNRGPRNGYTF	TGTGCCAGTAGTGTAAACAGGGGTCCGCGGAATGGCTACACCTTC	TRBV19	15	TRBD1	once	TRBJ1-2
CASRSSGRGRVYEQYF	TGCGCCAGCAGGTCTAGCGGGAGAGGTCGTGTCTACGAGCAGTACTTC	TRBV5-1	16	TRBD2	.	TRBJ2-7
CASSLNPRTQGANTEAFF	TGCGCCAGCAGCTTGAATCCCCGAACCCAGGGGGCGAACACTGAAGCTTTCTTT	TRBV5-1	18	TRBD1	.	TRBJ1-1
CASSLGSSYEQYF	TGTGCCAGCAGCTTGGGGAGCTCCTACGAGCAGTACTTC	TRBV5-6	13	.	few	TRBJ2-7
CASSVPGLAGSDTQYF	TGTGCCAGCAGCGTCCCCGGACTAGCGGGATCAGATACGCAGTATTTT	TRBV9	16	TRBD2	.	TRBJ2-3
CAWRVGGGRAKGEQYF	TGTGCCTGGAGAGTCGGGGGCGGGAGGGCCAAGGGCGAGCAGTACTTC	TRBV30	16	TRBD2	.	TRBJ2-7
CASTPAGGVGPYGYTF	TGTGCCAGCACCCCTGCGGGGGGGGTTGGCCCCTATGGCTACACCTTC	TRBV11-2	16	.	.	TRBJ1-2
CASSMGLAGYTGELFF	TGTGCCAGTAGTATGGGGCTAGCGGGTTACACCGGGGAGCTGTTTTTT	TRBV19	16	TRBD2	.	TRBJ2-2
CASSQDVAGSSTDTQYF	TGTGCCAGCAGCCAAGACGTTGCGGGGTCCAGCACAGATACGCAGTATTTT	TRBV5-4	17	.	.	TRBJ2-3
CAWRVQGQETQYF	TGTGCCTGGAGGGTCCAGGGCCAAGAGACCCAGTACTTC	TRBV30	13	.	.	TRBJ2-5
CASSDPNRAHQPQHF	TGTGCCAGCAGTGATCCGAACAGGGCGCATCAGCCCCAGCATTTT	TRBV6-1	15	.	few	TRBJ1-5
CASRSVRGNTEAFF	TGTGCCAGCCGATCGGTTCGAGGTAACACTGAAGCTTTCTTT	TRBV2	14	.	.	TRBJ1-1
CASSTDRGSTEAFF	TGTGCCAGCAGCACGGACAGGGGGTCCACTGAAGCTTTCTTT	TRBV7-3	14	TRBD1	few	TRBJ1-1